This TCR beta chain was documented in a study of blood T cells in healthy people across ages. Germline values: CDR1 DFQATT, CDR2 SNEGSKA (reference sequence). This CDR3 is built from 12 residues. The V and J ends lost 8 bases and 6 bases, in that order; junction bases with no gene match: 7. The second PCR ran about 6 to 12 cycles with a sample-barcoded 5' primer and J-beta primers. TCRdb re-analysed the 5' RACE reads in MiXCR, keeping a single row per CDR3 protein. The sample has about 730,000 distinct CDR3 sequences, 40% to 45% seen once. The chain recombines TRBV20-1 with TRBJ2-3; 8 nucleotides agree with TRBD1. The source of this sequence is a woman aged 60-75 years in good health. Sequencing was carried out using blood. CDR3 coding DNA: TGCAGTACGAACAGGGGGATGGATACGCAGTATTTT. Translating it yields CSTNRGMDTQYF.